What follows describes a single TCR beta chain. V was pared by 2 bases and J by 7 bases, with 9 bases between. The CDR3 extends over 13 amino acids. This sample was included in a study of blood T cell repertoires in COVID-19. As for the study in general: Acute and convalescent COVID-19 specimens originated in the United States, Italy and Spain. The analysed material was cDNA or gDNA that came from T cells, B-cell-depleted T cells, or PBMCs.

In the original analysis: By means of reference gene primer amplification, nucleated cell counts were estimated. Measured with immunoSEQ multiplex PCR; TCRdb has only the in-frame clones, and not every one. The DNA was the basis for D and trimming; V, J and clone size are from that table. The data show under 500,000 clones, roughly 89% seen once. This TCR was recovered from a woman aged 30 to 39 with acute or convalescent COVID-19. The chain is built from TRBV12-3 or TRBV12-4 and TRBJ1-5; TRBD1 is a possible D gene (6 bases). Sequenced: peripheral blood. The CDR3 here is CASSLQGIQPQHF. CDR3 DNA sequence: TGTGCCAGCAGTTTACAGGGGATCCAGCCCCAGCATTTT.